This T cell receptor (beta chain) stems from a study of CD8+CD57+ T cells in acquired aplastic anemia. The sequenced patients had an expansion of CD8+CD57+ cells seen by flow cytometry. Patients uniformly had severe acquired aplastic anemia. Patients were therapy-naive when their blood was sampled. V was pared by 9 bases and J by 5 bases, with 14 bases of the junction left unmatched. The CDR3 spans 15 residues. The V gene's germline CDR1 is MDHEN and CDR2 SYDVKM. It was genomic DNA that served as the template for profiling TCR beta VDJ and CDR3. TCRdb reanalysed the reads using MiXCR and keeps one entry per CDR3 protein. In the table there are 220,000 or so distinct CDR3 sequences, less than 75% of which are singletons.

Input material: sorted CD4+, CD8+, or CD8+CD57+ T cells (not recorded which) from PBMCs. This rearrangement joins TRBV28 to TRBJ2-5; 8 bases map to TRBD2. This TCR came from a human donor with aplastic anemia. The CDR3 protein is CARPEPGGDGETQYF. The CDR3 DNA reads TGTGCCAGACCGGAGCCCGGGGGGGATGGTGAGACCCAGTACTTC.